The rows below give T cell receptor beta chains drawn from one sample of a study of coeliac disease. The table came from immunoSEQ multiplex PCR; TCRdb's copy has only in-frame clones and leaves some out. This table holds 3,500 or so clones, around 70% found once. The sequenced sample consisted of intraepithelial lymphocytes from the gut. Receptor source: a man aged 25 to 40 with celiac disease. Both conserved end residues are trimmed from each CDR3.

V: TRBV28
J: TRBJ2-5
CDR3: ASSPAAPSGAQETQY

V: TRBV7-9
J: TRBJ1-2
CDR3: ASSLDRVLFRGYT

V: TRBV28
J: TRBJ1-1
CDR3: ASSSSGVGNTKAF